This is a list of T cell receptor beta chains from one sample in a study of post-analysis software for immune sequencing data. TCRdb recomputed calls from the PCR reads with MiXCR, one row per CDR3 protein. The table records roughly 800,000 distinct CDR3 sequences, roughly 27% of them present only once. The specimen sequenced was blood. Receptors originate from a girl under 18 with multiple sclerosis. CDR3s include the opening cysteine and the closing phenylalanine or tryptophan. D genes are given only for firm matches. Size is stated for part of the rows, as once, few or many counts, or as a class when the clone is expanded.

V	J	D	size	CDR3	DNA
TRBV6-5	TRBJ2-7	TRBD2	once	CASSTGLVGRYEQYF	TGTGCCAGCAGTACGGGACTAGTGGGGAGGTACGAGCAGTACTTC
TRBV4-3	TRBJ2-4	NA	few	CASSQGGGGAVSDIQYF	TGCGCCAGCAGCCAAGGGGGAGGGGGCGCCGTGTCAGACATTCAGTACTTC
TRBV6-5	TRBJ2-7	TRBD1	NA	CASSYSTGFAGEQYF	TGTGCCAGCAGTTACTCGACAGGGTTTGCCGGGGAGCAGTACTTC
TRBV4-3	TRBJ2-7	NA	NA	CASSQDRGVRAYEQYF	TGCGCCAGCAGCCAAGATCGCGGGGTCAGGGCCTACGAGCAGTACTTC
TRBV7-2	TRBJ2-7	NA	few	CASSPALEQYF	TGTGCCAGCAGCCCCGCCCTCGAGCAGTACTTC
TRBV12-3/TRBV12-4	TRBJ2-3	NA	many	CASSHGQPSTDTQYF	TGTGCCAGCAGTCACGGACAGCCGTCGACAGATACGCAGTATTTT
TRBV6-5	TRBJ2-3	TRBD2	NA	CASRPLAGGRIDTQYF	TGTGCCAGCAGACCGCTAGCGGGGGGGCGTATAGATACGCAGTATTTT
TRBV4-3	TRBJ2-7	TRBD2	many	CASSQQGLAGDEQYF	TGCGCCAGCAGCCAACAGGGACTAGCGGGAGACGAGCAGTACTTC
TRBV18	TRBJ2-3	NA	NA	CASSGPALGQEGTDTQYF	TGTGCCAGCTCAGGCCCGGCCCTTGGACAGGAGGGGACAGATACGCAGTATTTT
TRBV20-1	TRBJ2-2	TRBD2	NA	CSARDRGRTDTGELFF	TGCAGTGCTAGAGATCGCGGGAGGACGGACACCGGGGAGCTGTTTTTT
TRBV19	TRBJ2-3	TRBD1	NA	CASTPDRVADTQYF	TGTGCCAGTACCCCGGACAGGGTTGCAGATACGCAGTATTTT
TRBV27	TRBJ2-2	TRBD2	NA	CASRFRGTSGRLTGELFF	TGTGCCAGCAGGTTTAGAGGGACTAGCGGGAGGTTAACCGGGGAGCTGTTTTTT
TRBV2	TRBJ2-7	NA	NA	CASSLDRRYEQYF	TGTGCCAGCAGTTTGGACAGACGATACGAGCAGTACTTC
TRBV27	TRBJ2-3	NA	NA	CASSFSGGQADTQYF	TGTGCCAGCAGTTTTTCCGGGGGTCAAGCAGATACGCAGTATTTT
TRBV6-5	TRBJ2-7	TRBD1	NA	CASSYGGQAISYEQYF	TGTGCCAGCAGTTACGGGGGACAGGCTATCTCCTACGAGCAGTACTTC
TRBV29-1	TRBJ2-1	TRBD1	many	CSFRDRGNEQFF	TGCAGCTTCCGGGACAGGGGGAATGAGCAGTTCTTC
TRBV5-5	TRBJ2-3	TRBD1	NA	CASSLVGQGADTQYF	TGTGCCAGCAGTCTAGTGGGACAGGGCGCGGATACGCAGTATTTT
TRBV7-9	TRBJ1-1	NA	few	CASSRGGVGGEAFF	TGTGCCAGCAGTCGAGGCGGGGTAGGCGGTGAAGCTTTCTTT
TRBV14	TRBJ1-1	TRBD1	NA	CASSQVWDRQAFF	TGTGCCAGCAGCCAAGTTTGGGACAGACAAGCTTTCTTT
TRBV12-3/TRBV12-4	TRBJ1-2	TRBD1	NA	CASSLRQGAEPTSGYTF	TGTGCCAGCAGTTTACGGCAGGGGGCGGAACCCACTAGTGGCTACACCTTC
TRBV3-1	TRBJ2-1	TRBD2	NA	CASSPRLAGALNEQFF	TGTGCCAGCAGCCCGAGACTAGCGGGGGCCCTCAATGAGCAGTTCTTC
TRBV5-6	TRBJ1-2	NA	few	CASSYLVSDSLNYGYTF	TGTGCCAGCAGCTACCTTGTTTCGGACAGCCTTAACTATGGCTACACCTTC
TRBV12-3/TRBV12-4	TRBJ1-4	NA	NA	CASSPRRTNEKLFF	TGTGCCAGCAGTCCCCGTAGGACTAATGAAAAACTGTTTTTT
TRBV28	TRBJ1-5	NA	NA	CTSSLMGRQPQHF	TGTACCAGCAGTTTGATGGGGCGTCAGCCCCAGCATTTT
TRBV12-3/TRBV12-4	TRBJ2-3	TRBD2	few	CASIFSGRGDTQYF	TGTGCCAGCATCTTTAGCGGGAGGGGAGATACGCAGTATTTT
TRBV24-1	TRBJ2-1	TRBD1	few	CATSDLPGQSNEQFF	TGTGCCACCAGTGATCTACCGGGACAGAGCAATGAGCAGTTCTTC